A selection of T cell receptor beta chains follows, all from one sample in a study of cytomegalovirus exposure and HLA in healthy donors. Profiling relied on immunoSEQ multiplex PCR, and the TCRdb table lists in-frame clones only, not all of them. Here the sample spans under 200,000 clones, approximately 77% being singletons. The material sequenced was PBMCs. All receptors come from a female donor in good health and CMV-seronegative. The CDR3 runs from the conserved cysteine through the conserved F or W.

TRBV5-6	TRBJ1-1	CASSYGTRQDGTEAFF
TRBV30	TRBJ1-2	CAWSRTGKMYGYTF
TRBV7-6	TRBJ2-7	CASSWTASSYEQYF
TRBV7-6	TRBJ1-3	CASSLSDGNTIYF
TRBV10-3	TRBJ2-5	CAIPLVDRVLYFKETQYF
TRBV9	TRBJ2-7	CASSPHRDVTGEQYF
TRBV5-1	TRBJ1-4	CASSPSGTANEKLFF
TRBV6-5	NA	CASGVAPYEQYF
TRBV19	TRBJ1-6	CASSTTGTGNSPLHF
TRBV28	TRBJ1-1	CASSPADLNTEAFF
TRBV9	TRBJ2-1	CASSVESYEQFF
TRBV7-9	TRBJ2-2	CASSQGGTGANTGELFF
TRBV18	TRBJ2-1	CASSPGQGGYNEQFF
TRBV5-1	TRBJ2-5	CASSLTKSGETQYF
TRBV6-5	TRBJ1-5	CASRSHTGGGQPQHF
TRBV2	TRBJ2-3	CASFSGRLTDTQYF
TRBV6-1	TRBJ2-1	CASSDQRERGNEQFF
TRBV6-6	TRBJ1-1	CASGGVGTEAFF
TRBV5-1	TRBJ2-3	CASSLRDREVDTQYF
TRBV21-1	TRBJ1-1	CASRQDLTEAFF
TRBV7-7	TRBJ2-3	CASSLGGRGGTDTQYF
TRBV28	TRBJ1-4	CATEGAPNEKLFF
TRBV5-1	TRBJ1-2	CASSLGDKYGYTF
TRBV30	TRBJ1-5	CAWSQGPNQPQHF
TRBV5-4	TRBJ2-7	CASNRQGAYEQYF
TRBV28	TRBJ1-1	CASLRGTQYTEAFF
TRBV19	TRBJ2-3	CASRPRGRGTDTQYF
TRBV6-6	TRBJ1-6	CASSEGGRTNSPLHF
TRBV14	TRBJ2-7	CASSQGRSGRIEEQYF
TRBV10-3	TRBJ2-5	CAISDGTSVGGLETQYF
TRBV5-1	TRBJ2-7	CASSLVAPNSYEQYF
TRBV10-1	TRBJ1-4	CASSEGTGMTNEKLFF
TRBV5-1	TRBJ2-1	CASSLVLGQDNEQFF
TRBV2	TRBJ1-4	CASSVGTTVGEKLFF
TRBV6-5	TRBJ1-2	CASSYFSRGYGYTF
TRBV4-1	TRBJ2-7	CASSQVAAQYEQYF
TRBV4-1	TRBJ1-1	CASSQELHTNTEAFF
TRBV6-6	TRBJ2-7	CASSYAQSSYEQYF
TRBV29-1	TRBJ2-7	CSVGEQGFDEQYF
TRBV7-9	TRBJ2-7	CASSLNPEGAYEQCF
TRBV6-6	TRBJ1-3	CASTAEGNTIYF
TRBV7-2	TRBJ1-6	CASRKDRGLNSPLHF
TRBV9	TRBJ2-3	CASSVGTSGGGYSSTDTQYF
TRBV5-1	TRBJ2-3	CASSTSGTPIPYTQYF
TRBV5-1	TRBJ2-5	CASSLGGQQETQYF
TRBV25-1	TRBJ2-5	CASSEGGSWAGTQYF
TRBV4-3	TRBJ2-7	CASSPGGGGGIYEQYF
TRBV19	TRBJ2-5	CASGQGGTQYF
TRBV11-3	TRBJ2-1	CASSLIFGDSNEQFF
TRBV5-1	TRBJ2-7	CASSQRVTGTSGNFTYEQYF
TRBV5-6	TRBJ2-7	CASSSYGTGINEQYF
TRBV9	TRBJ2-2	CASSAPRGYTGELFF